The 24 T cell receptor beta chains given below trace back to one sample, sequenced in a study of identical twins. Via MiXCR, TCRdb re-called the 5' RACE reads, giving one row per CDR3 protein. The repertoire holds 420,000 or so distinct CDR3 sequences, roughly 18% seen once, with around 12% in the top ten. The sample comprised naive T cells sorted from blood. All receptors come from a middle-aged man in good health.

The J gene is TRBJ2-7, the V gene TRBV4-3; TRBD2 aligns across 11 bases. The V segment lost 5 bases and the J segment 3 bases; nucleotides outside the gene matches: 6. CDR1 is LGHNA, CDR2 YSLEER, per germline. The CDR3 loop spans 15 amino acids. This CDR3 reads CASSEGLAALYEQYF. The CDR3 DNA is TGCGCCAGCAGCGAGGGACTAGCGGCTCTCTACGAGCAGTACTTC.

The table lists this clonotype with a few counts. The chain recombines TRBV20-1 with TRBJ2-1; the D is unclear. This CDR3 spans 15 amino acids. Germline CDR1 DFQATT, CDR2 SNEGSKA (reference sequence). With 0 bases removed from V and 4 bases from J, the gap between germline ends came to 13 bases. CDR3: CSARDNARGYNEQFF. The CDR3 bases are TGCAGTGCTAGAGATAACGCCCGCGGTTACAATGAGCAGTTCTTC.

This clonotype was seen a few times. V is TRBV13 and J is TRBJ2-3; 7 positions match TRBD2. The CDR3 spans 17 residues. Germline assignment: CDR1 PRHDT and CDR2 FYEKMQ (reference sequence). J gave up 3 bases and V 2 bases, and 11 bases lay outside the gene matches. The CDR3 DNA reads TGTGCCAGCAGCTTAAGCCTAGCGGACCGGAAGACAGATACGCAGTATTTT. This codes for CASSLSLADRKTDTQYF.

The V call is TRBV6-2 or TRBV6-3, the J call TRBJ2-7; a weak D match, TRBD2 (6 bases). Trimming removed 6 bases at V and 6 bases at J, with 15 bases between. Per germline, CDR1 MNHEY and CDR2 SVGEGT. This CDR3 spans 13 amino acids. The CDR3 loop reads CASSQRVASEQYF. DNA for the CDR3: TGTGCCAGCAGCCAGCGGGTGGCGTCCGAGCAGTACTTC.

The chain is built from TRBV29-1 and TRBJ2-5; D unclear. Trimming removed 6 bases from V and 4 bases from J, with 15 bases in between. CDR3 length: 13 amino acids. Germline V CDR1 and CDR2: SQVTM, ANQGSEA. The CDR3 nucleotides are TGCAGCGTCGGCGCTAAGCTCCGAGAGACCCAGTACTTC. Protein sequence: CSVGAKLRETQYF.

This clonotype was seen a few times. The V call is TRBV25-1, the J call TRBJ2-1; D call uncertain. The CDR3 is 12 residues long. Looked up from germline, CDR1 is MGHDK and CDR2 is SYGVNS. Deletions cut 4 bases from V and 9 bases from J, with 10 bases between. The DNA of the CDR3 is TGTGCCAGCAGTGCGCCCGCTTTTGAGCAGTTCTTC. Translated, it gives CASSAPAFEQFF.

V and J are TRBV18 and TRBJ1-1; the D gene is possibly TRBD1 (5 bases). The germline V gene encodes CDR1 KGHSH and CDR2 LQKENI. The CDR3 totals 15 residues. V lost 3 bases to trimming and J lost 2 bases, with 13 bases between them. The CDR3 DNA reads TGTGCCAGCTCACCCTTGGCAGGGCCCAACACTGAAGCTTTCTTT. Translation gives CASSPLAGPNTEAFF. Combining the CDR3 with reference TRBV18 and TRBJ1-1 gives the whole variable domain NAGVMQNPRHLVRRRGQEARLRCSPMKGHSHVYWYRQLPEEGLKFMVYLQKENIIDESGMPKERFSAEFPKEGPSILRIQQVVRGDSAAYFCASSPLAGPNTEAFFGQGTRLTVV.

This clonotype was detected once. The chain couples TRBV15 to TRBJ1-2; 8 bases are shared with TRBD1. Looked up from germline, CDR1 is LNHNV and CDR2 is YYDKDF (reference sequence). This CDR3 has 14 amino acids. The trim removed 1 base at V and 4 bases at J, leaving 2 bases unmatched. CDR3 loop: CATSRAGTGYGYTF. In nucleotides, the CDR3 is TGTGCCACCAGCAGAGCCGGGACAGGCTATGGCTACACCTTC.

The chain has TRBV29-1 and TRBJ2-3; 14 positions agree with TRBD2. This CDR3 is built from 17 residues. Germline V gene data show CDR1 as SQVTM and CDR2 as ANQGSEA. Trimming at V came to 4 bases and at J to 6 bases, leaving 12 bases not matched to a gene. The CDR3 spells CSVAGGLAGAVYDTQYF. The CDR3, as DNA: TGCAGCGTTGCCGGGGGACTAGCGGGAGCGGTATACGATACGCAGTATTTT.

V gene TRBV28 combines with J gene TRBJ2-2; the D call may be TRBD1 or TRBD2 (5 bases each). V was pared by 8 bases and J by 4 bases, with 17 bases between. Per germline, CDR1 MDHEN and CDR2 SYDVKM. This CDR3 has 15 amino acids. CDR3 residues: CASRDLSGGTGELFF. For the CDR3, the DNA is TGTGCCAGCCGGGACCTATCCGGAGGCACCGGGGAGCTGTTTTTT.

This clonotype came up many times. The chain uses TRBV9 and TRBJ2-5, with 8 bases that match TRBD1. The CDR3 is made up of 16 amino acids. Germline values: CDR1 SGDLS, CDR2 YYNGEE. V was pared by 3 bases and J by 2 bases, with 9 bases of the junction left unmatched. Here the CDR3 DNA reads TGTGCCAGCAGCGCACGGCGGACAGGGTGGCAAGAGACCCAGTACTTC. Translated: CASSARRTGWQETQYF.

The chain couples TRBV2 to TRBJ2-7, with 8 positions matching TRBD1. Germline CDR1 reads SNHLY; CDR2 reads FYNNEI. Losses at the gene ends were 8 bases for V and 5 bases for J; bases not matched to a gene: 11. This CDR3 has 14 residues. The DNA of the CDR3 is TGTGCCAGCCGGGCGTTTCAGGGGGCCCACGAGCAGTACTTC. This sequence encodes CASRAFQGAHEQYF.

This clonotype came up a few times. The junction does not match germline at one end; this may be a read error. The J gene is TRBJ2-7, the V gene TRBV6-1; TRBD2 matches at 13 bases. This CDR3 comprises 16 residues. Germline V gene lookup returns CDR1 MNHNS and CDR2 SASEGT. CDR3 in DNA: TGTGCCAGCAGGGAAGGACTAGCGGGAGACTTCTACGAGCAGTACTTC. This codes for CASREGLAGDFYEQYF.

This clonotype came up many times. CDR3 nucleotide sequence: TGTGCCAGCAGCTGGTACGAGACCCAGTACTTC. The encoded protein is CASSWYETQYF. The rearrangement links TRBV11-2 to TRBJ2-5; no clear D gene. CDR1 is SGHAT and CDR2 is FQNNGV in the germline V gene. The length of the CDR3 is 11 residues. V dropped 4 bases and J dropped 5 bases, with 5 bases sitting between them.

Many counts were recorded for this clonotype. This rearrangement joins TRBV6-6 to TRBJ1-2; no clear D. With 3 bases removed from V and 4 bases from J, the gap between germline ends came to 9 bases. The CDR3 has 13 residues. Germline V gene lookup returns CDR1 MNHNY and CDR2 SVGAGI (reference sequence). The CDR3 loop is CASSYEQLYGYTF. CDR3 in DNA: TGTGCCAGCAGTTATGAACAGCTCTATGGCTACACCTTC.

This clonotype occurred many times. CDR3 sequence: CASRQQGFQETQYF. In DNA, the CDR3 is TGTGCCAGCAGACAACAGGGTTTCCAAGAGACCCAGTACTTC. The V gene is TRBV27, the J gene TRBJ2-5; possibly TRBD1 for D (6 bases). CDR3 size: 14 residues. V gave up 6 bases and J gave up 1 base, with 12 bases separating them. Germline CDR1 and CDR2: MNHEY and SMNVEV (reference sequence).

This clonotype was seen a few times. The J gene is TRBJ2-3, the V gene TRBV29-1, with 10 bases matching TRBD2. The trim removed 5 bases at V and 3 bases at J, leaving 2 bases unmatched. CDR3 length: 13 amino acids. Germline V CDR1 and CDR2: SQVTM, ANQGSEA. CDR3 in amino acids: CSVSGLATDTQYF. The CDR3 DNA follows: TGCAGCGTTTCGGGACTAGCGACAGATACGCAGTATTTT.

This chain joins TRBV4-3 and TRBJ2-5; D remains ambiguous. This CDR3 spans 14 amino acids. The V gene's germline CDR1 is LGHNA and CDR2 YSLEER. The V and J ends lost 0 bases and 6 bases respectively, with 11 bases between them. Here the CDR3 reads CASSQELGLKTQYF. For the CDR3, the DNA is TGCGCCAGCAGCCAAGAATTAGGTCTCAAGACCCAGTACTTC.

The chain has TRBV5-5 and TRBJ1-1; D is undetermined. The CDR3 totals 15 residues. Looked up from germline, CDR1 is SGHKS and CDR2 is YYEKEE (reference sequence). Trimming took 0 bases from V and 0 from J, leaving 9 bases between them. In DNA form, the CDR3 reads TGTGCCAGCAGCTTGGGGCCGACAATGAACACTGAAGCTTTCTTT. Protein product: CASSLGPTMNTEAFF.

The genes are TRBV7-9 and TRBJ1-2, with D hard to call. Trimming left V 7 bases short and J 11 bases short, with 17 bases between. CDR3 length: 12 amino acids. Looked up from germline, CDR1 is SEHNR and CDR2 is FQNEAQ (reference sequence). The CDR3 is CASTKGQRDYTF. DNA of the CDR3: TGTGCCAGCACCAAAGGGCAGAGAGATTACACCTTC.

This clonotype was counted between two and nine times. The chain has TRBV5-1 and TRBJ2-1, with 16 bases identical to TRBD2. The V gene end was trimmed by 3 bases and the J gene end by 2 bases; junction bases not matched to a gene: 2. This CDR3 contains 17 residues. Germline CDR1 reads SGHRS; CDR2 reads YFSETQ. Here the CDR3 DNA reads TGCGCCAGCAGCTACGGGACTAGCGGGAGGGCCTACAATGAGCAGTTCTTC. It encodes CASSYGTSGRAYNEQFF. The whole variable domain, filled in from reference TRBV5-1 and TRBJ2-1, reads KAGVTQTPRYLIKTRGQQVTLSCSPISGHRSVSWYQQTPGQGLQFLFEYFSETQRNKGNFPGRFSGRQFSNSRSEMNVSTLELGDSALYLCASSYGTSGRAYNEQFFGPGTRLTVL.

This clonotype was recorded a few times. The rearrangement uses TRBV6-2 or TRBV6-3 and TRBJ1-1, with 8 bases matching TRBD1. The germline gives CDR1 MNHEY, CDR2 SVGEGT. This CDR3 comprises 14 residues. Trimming took 10 bases from V and 1 from J; bases not matched to a gene: 8. The CDR3 spells CATSEQGGNTEAFF. DNA for the CDR3: TGTGCCACCTCTGAACAGGGGGGGAACACTGAAGCTTTCTTT.

This clonotype was found many times. This chain joins TRBV12-3 or TRBV12-4 and TRBJ2-2; D is possibly TRBD1 or TRBD2 (6 bases each). The CDR3 extends over 16 amino acids. The V end lost 6 bases, the J end lost 1 base, and 15 bases lay between the germline ends. The CDR3 sequence: CASRLGLRGNTGELFF. The CDR3 nucleotides read TGTGCCAGCAGACTGGGACTCAGGGGGAACACCGGGGAGCTGTTTTTT.

This chain links TRBV12-3 or TRBV12-4 with TRBJ2-5, with TRBD1 as a possible D gene (5 bases). This CDR3 is built from 13 residues. V lost 4 bases, J lost 5 bases, and 11 bases lay in between. CDR3 nucleotides: TGTGCCAGCAGTTGGCAGGGTGTGGAGACCCAGTACTTC. Translation gives CASSWQGVETQYF.